These T cell receptor beta chains were read from a single sample in a study of post-analysis software for immune sequencing data. One entry per CDR3 protein, called by TCRdb with MiXCR from the PCR reads. Among hundreds of thousands of distinct CDR3 sequences listed, about 57% were seen once. Material: blood. These TCRs come from a girl aged 5-17 years with multiple sclerosis. The CDR3 runs from the conserved cysteine through the conserved F or W. The D gene is left open where the match is weak. Size is stated for part of the rows, as once, few or many counts, or as a class when the clone is expanded.

clone_size j_call v_call d_call cdr3_nt cdr3_aa
NA TRBJ2-1 TRBV7-2 TRBD2 TGTGCCAGCAGGTTTAGGTCGACTAGCGCAAATGAGCAGTTCTTC CASRFRSTSANEQFF
NA TRBJ2-4 TRBV5-5 NA TGTGCCAGCAGCTTGGTCGGCAGCCCCGGTAAAAACATTCAGTACTTC CASSLVGSPGKNIQYF
once TRBJ2-1 TRBV5-1 TRBD2 TGCGCCAGCAGCATTATAGCGGGGGGGCCGTCAGAGCAGTTCTTC CASSIIAGGPSEQFF
NA TRBJ2-2 TRBV11-1 NA TGTGCCAGCAGCTTAGCTCCCGGGGAGCTGTTTTTT CASSLAPGELFF
NA TRBJ1-2 TRBV10-3 NA TGTGCCATCAGCAGGGGCCCGGGGGATGGGAATGGCTACACCTTC CAISRGPGDGNGYTF
NA TRBJ2-3 TRBV5-1 NA TGCGCCAGCAGCTTGGTATACACAGATACGCAGTATTTT CASSLVYTDTQYF
NA TRBJ2-1 TRBV3-1 TRBD2 TGTGCCAGCAGCCAAGATCTTCCAGCGGGGGGGCCTGAGCAGTTCTTC CASSQDLPAGGPEQFF
NA TRBJ2-1 TRBV5-1 NA TGCGCCAGCAGCTTGGCCGCGGGGCGGCCTTACACCACGTACAATGAGCAGTTCTTC CASSLAAGRPYTTYNEQFF
NA TRBJ2-1 TRBV5-1 NA TGCGCCAGCAGCTTGAGGGGGGTCTATGAGCAGTTCTTC CASSLRGVYEQFF
few TRBJ1-2 TRBV20-1 NA TGCAGTGCCCTTACGGGTAACTATGGTTACACCTTC CSALTGNYGYTF
few TRBJ2-7 TRBV10-3 NA TGTGCCATCAGTGATATGAGGGGGAGATCCTACGAGCAGTACTTC CAISDMRGRSYEQYF
NA TRBJ2-1 TRBV12-3/TRBV12-4 NA TGTGCCAGTCGTTTAAGAGGGGGTTATGAGCAGTTCTTC CASRLRGGYEQFF
NA TRBJ2-3 TRBV12-3/TRBV12-4 NA TGTGCCAGCAGGCGGGACAGCACAGATACGCAGTATTTT CASRRDSTDTQYF
NA TRBJ2-1 TRBV12-3/TRBV12-4 NA TGTGCCAGCAGTTTTCCGATCGGGTCCCCGGACTACAATGAGCAGTTCTTC CASSFPIGSPDYNEQFF
NA TRBJ1-2 TRBV7-9 NA TGTGCCAGCAGCCTTTTCCTAAATGGCTACACCTTC CASSLFLNGYTF
NA TRBJ1-2 TRBV7-6 TRBD1 TGTGCCAGCAGCTTAGTGTTGGAGGACAGGGTCTATGGCTACACCTTC CASSLVLEDRVYGYTF
NA TRBJ2-3 TRBV20-1 TRBD2 TGCAGTGCTAGAAAGGGACTAGCGGGGGTCACAGATACGCAGTATTTT CSARKGLAGVTDTQYF
NA TRBJ2-7 TRBV6-6 TRBD1 TGTGCCAGCAGTTACTTTAAGGGACAGGCTTCCTACGAGCAGTACTTC CASSYFKGQASYEQYF
few TRBJ2-1 TRBV7-2 NA TGTGCCAGCAGCTGGGCACCCGTCGGGGAGCAGTTCTTC CASSWAPVGEQFF
NA TRBJ1-2 TRBV5-6 NA TGTGCCAGCGGAAAGTATGGCTACACCTTC CASGKYGYTF
NA TRBJ2-1 TRBV29-1 NA TGCAGCGTATTCCCTAGCATCGGAAGCTCCTACAATGAGCAGTTCTTC CSVFPSIGSSYNEQFF
NA TRBJ2-7 TRBV27 TRBD1 TGTGCCAGCTCATTCGGGACAGGGTACGAGCAGTACTTC CASSFGTGYEQYF
NA TRBJ1-4 TRBV12-3/TRBV12-4 TRBD1 TGTGCCAGCAGTTTAGCCAGGACAGGGGACATAAAGCTGTTTTTT CASSLARTGDIKLFF
few TRBJ2-1 TRBV12-3/TRBV12-4 NA TGTGCCAGCAGTTTCCAGGGTAGATACAATGAGCAGTTCTTC CASSFQGRYNEQFF
NA TRBJ2-7 TRBV7-2 TRBD2 TGTGCCAGCAGCTTGGGGGGACTAGGTGACTTGACTTACGAGCAGTACTTC CASSLGGLGDLTYEQYF
NA TRBJ2-5 TRBV14 NA TGTGCCAGCAGCCAAGTCTTCCCACAGATCCAAGAGACCCAGTACTTC CASSQVFPQIQETQYF
NA TRBJ1-5 TRBV6-6 NA TGTGCCAGCAGAATCCGCAATCAGCCCCAGCATTTT CASRIRNQPQHF
NA TRBJ1-2 TRBV7-2 TRBD1 TGTGCCAGCAGCTACACAGGGGAGGCCAACTATGGCTACACCTTC CASSYTGEANYGYTF
NA TRBJ2-7 TRBV6-5 NA TGTGCCAGCAGTTACGCGACGGAACCATCCTACGAGCAGTACTTC CASSYATEPSYEQYF
NA TRBJ1-2 TRBV13 NA TGTGCCAGCAGCTACCCACAGGCGAACTATGGCTACACCTTC CASSYPQANYGYTF
few TRBJ1-2 TRBV5-1 NA TGCGCCAGCAGCTTGGATATAGGAATTCGGAACTATGGCTACACCTTC CASSLDIGIRNYGYTF
NA TRBJ1-1 TRBV4-2 NA TGTGCCAGCAGCCAAGATGGCAGGCTAACGGATGAAGCTTTCTTT CASSQDGRLTDEAFF
few TRBJ2-3 TRBV7-7 NA TGTGCTAGCAGCTCAGGAAAGACCGGGACTAGCACAGATACGCAGTATTTT CASSSGKTGTSTDTQYF
NA TRBJ2-7 TRBV10-3 NA TGTGCCATCAGGGAGCCGCCTCGGGGAGAGACTCAGTACTTC CAIREPPRGETQYF
NA TRBJ2-7 TRBV21-1 NA TGTGCCAGCAGCAAAATGGGACAGTTTATGAGCTCCTACGAGCAGTACTTC CASSKMGQFMSSYEQYF
NA TRBJ2-7 TRBV7-2 TRBD2 TGTGCCAGCAGCGAAAAGATAGCGGGGGCGTTCTACGAGCAGTACTTC CASSEKIAGAFYEQYF
NA TRBJ2-1 TRBV6-1 NA TGTGCCAGCAGGCCGCGGGGGAAAAAGGACAGTAGCTCCTACAATGAGCAGTTCTTC CASRPRGKKDSSSYNEQFF
NA TRBJ2-1 TRBV27 TRBD1 TGTGCCAGCAGTTTATTCCGGGACAGGAACAATGAGCAGTTCTTC CASSLFRDRNNEQFF
NA TRBJ1-5 TRBV20-1 NA TGCAGTGCCGTGCAGGGCCCTTATAGCAATCGGCCCCAGCATTTT CSAVQGPYSNRPQHF
few TRBJ1-6 TRBV7-2 NA TGTGCCAGCAGCTTTGGGAATTCACCCCTCCACTTT CASSFGNSPLHF
NA TRBJ2-1 TRBV29-1 NA TGCAGCGTTGAAGATCGTGTCGGGGGGCCTTCTGGGTTCTTC CSVEDRVGGPSGFF
NA TRBJ2-1 TRBV10-3 TRBD1 TGTGCCATCAGTCAGGGGGCCGACAATGAGCAGTTCTTC CAISQGADNEQFF
NA TRBJ1-1 TRBV3-1 TRBD1 TGTGCCAGCAGCCGCCCCGACAGGGGTTGGACTGAAGCTTTCTTT CASSRPDRGWTEAFF
NA TRBJ2-4 TRBV27 NA TGTGCCAGCAGTTCACTTCAAGCCAAAAACATTCAGTACTTC CASSSLQAKNIQYF
few TRBJ2-3 TRBV20-1 NA TGCAGTGCTGCCCATGGGGGAGTTACAGATACGCAGTATTTT CSAAHGGVTDTQYF
NA TRBJ2-1 TRBV15 NA TGTGCCACCAGCAGAGATTCTAATCCCGGGACGGCTTTAATCGGGAATGAGCAGTTCTTC CATSRDSNPGTALIGNEQFF
NA TRBJ2-7 TRBV7-6 NA TGTGCCAGCAGCTTAGACGGCACGGACGTCGACGAGCAGTACTTC CASSLDGTDVDEQYF
NA TRBJ2-7 TRBV5-1 TRBD1 TGCGCCAGCAGCTACGGACAGGCCATAATCAACGAGCAGTACTTC CASSYGQAIINEQYF
few TRBJ2-3 TRBV20-1 TRBD2 TGCAGTGCTTTACTAGCGGGAGGCCCCGCAGATACGCAGTATTTT CSALLAGGPADTQYF
NA TRBJ1-5 TRBV12-3/TRBV12-4 TRBD1 TGTGCCAGCAGTTTAGCAGGGGGCGGTGGCAATCAGCCCCAGCATTTT CASSLAGGGGNQPQHF
NA TRBJ2-6 TRBV5-1 NA TGCGCCAGCAGCTGGGGGTTACAGGAAACAAGAGGGGCCAACGTCCTGACTTTC CASSWGLQETRGANVLTF
NA TRBJ1-5 TRBV28 NA TGTGCCAGCAGTTTAAGGCAGGGATATCAGCCCCAGCATTTT CASSLRQGYQPQHF
NA TRBJ2-7 TRBV27 NA TGTGCCAGCAGTCCCCGGGACCGTTACTCCTACGAGCAGTACTTC CASSPRDRYSYEQYF
NA TRBJ1-2 TRBV20-1 TRBD1 TGCAGTGCTAGGGAGGGGACAGTCTCTCTTGAGAGAGGCTACACCTTC CSAREGTVSLERGYTF
NA TRBJ2-3 TRBV20-1 TRBD2 TGCAGTGCTAGCCCGGGGGAGGGCCTGACAGATACGCAGTATTTT CSASPGEGLTDTQYF
few TRBJ2-3 TRBV29-1 NA TGCAGCGTTGAAGAGTACGGCGGGAACACAGATACGCAGTATTTT CSVEEYGGNTDTQYF
NA TRBJ2-7 TRBV5-1 NA TGCGCCAGCAGCTTGGTACGTCGGGACTACGAGCAGTACTTC CASSLVRRDYEQYF